These 24 T cell receptor beta chains were sequenced from one sample in a study of blood T cell repertoires in COVID-19. Libraries were prepared by immunoSEQ multiplex PCR; TCRdb keeps only in-frame clonotypes and omits some of them. The table lists about 230,000 clones, roughly 88% of them singletons. Sequenced material: PBMCs or T cells enriched from blood (not recorded which). These receptors originate from a woman aged 25 to 39 who had been exposed to COVID-19.

This clone was observed a handful of times. The CDR3 DNA reads TGTGCCAGTAGTATGGGGACAGGGAACACTGAAGCTTTCTTT. Its protein is CASSMGTGNTEAFF. The rearrangement uses TRBV19 and TRBJ1-1, with TRBD1 matching over 8 bases. This CDR3 comprises 14 residues. With 3 bases clipped from V and 1 base from J, the junction kept 1 base outside the gene matches. The germline gives CDR1 LNHDA, CDR2 SQIVND (reference sequence).

The rearrangement joins TRBV27 to TRBJ1-3; D not certain. CDR1 is MNHEY, CDR2 SMNVEV, per germline (reference sequence). Trimming took 0 bases from V and 1 from J, leaving 10 bases between them. The CDR3 spans 16 residues. CDR3 region: CASSLSRGGSGNTIYF. The CDR3 region has the DNA TGTGCCAGCAGTTTATCGAGAGGCGGATCTGGAAACACCATATATTTT.

J is TRBJ2-7 and V is TRBV7-3; possibly TRBD2 for D (6 bases). Germline assignment: CDR1 SGHTA and CDR2 FQGTGA. The germline V and J ends were trimmed by 4 bases and 4 bases, with 14 bases remaining between them. This CDR3 has 14 amino acids. DNA of the CDR3: TGTGCCAGCAGCTCCGGGAGTCCGCCGTACGAGCAGTACTTC. Translated: CASSSGSPPYEQYF.

The chain uses TRBV7-2 and TRBJ1-1; TRBD1 might be the D (5 bases). CDR3 length: 14 residues. The germline V gene encodes CDR1 SGHTA and CDR2 FQGNSA. V was shortened by 2 bases and J by 1 base, with 8 bases between the two germline ends. The CDR3 DNA reads TGTGCCAGCAGCTTATTTACAGGGAACACTGAAGCTTTCTTT. It yields the protein CASSLFTGNTEAFF.

This clone was seen a single time. This chain connects TRBV20-1 to TRBJ2-1; D possibly corresponds to TRBD2 (6 bases). Germline-derived CDR1 and CDR2 are DFQATT and SNEGSKA (reference sequence). Trimming stripped 3 bases from V and 8 bases from J, with 17 bases between. This CDR3 contains 14 residues. CDR3 sequence: CSASSGPVGYEQFF. CDR3 bases: TGCAGTGCTAGTAGCGGCCCTGTGGGGTATGAGCAGTTCTTC.

In its sample, this clone was seen a few times. The chain recombines TRBV9 with TRBJ2-2; D ambiguous. CDR1 SGDLS and CDR2 YYNGEE come from the germline V gene. The CDR3 has 14 residues. Deletions cut 4 bases from V and 1 base from J, with 8 bases between. CDR3 sequence reads: CASSPDWNTGELFF. Here the CDR3 DNA reads TGTGCCAGCAGCCCTGACTGGAACACCGGGGAGCTGTTTTTT.

The chain uses TRBV5-1 and TRBJ1-1; possible D gene TRBD1, 6 bases. The CDR3 runs 15 residues. Per germline, CDR1 SGHRS and CDR2 YFSETQ. Between the trimmed V and J ends, which lost 3 bases and 2 bases, there was a span of 14 bases. The CDR3 protein is CASSSEDRRNTEAFF. In DNA, the CDR3 is TGCGCCAGCAGCTCGGAGGACAGACGAAACACTGAAGCTTTCTTT.

The chain couples TRBV5-1 to TRBJ1-2; 7 nucleotides line up with TRBD1. The CDR3 consists of 15 residues. V gave up 0 bases and J gave up 2 bases; unmatched junction bases: 4. Germline CDR1 reads SGHRS; CDR2 reads YFSETQ. CDR3 sequence reads: CASSLEPTGNYGYTF. The CDR3 nucleotides are TGCGCCAGCAGCTTGGAACCGACAGGGAACTATGGCTACACCTTC.

This sequence joins TRBV7-8 and TRBJ2-5; 8 bases are a match to TRBD2. J gave up 4 bases and V 8 bases, and 9 bases lay outside the gene matches. The germline V gene has CDR1 SGHVS and CDR2 FQNEAQ. The CDR3 runs 14 residues. In nucleotides, the CDR3 is TGTGCCAGCGGCACGGGGACTAGAGGAGAGACCCAGTACTTC. This codes for CASGTGTRGETQYF.

The CDR3 loop reads CASSQDVGQGNTEAFF. CDR3 nucleotides: TGTGCCAGCAGCCAAGACGTCGGGCAGGGTAACACTGAAGCTTTCTTT. The chain combines TRBV3-1 (or the pseudogene TRBV3-2) with TRBJ1-1; D perhaps matches TRBD1 (5 bases). The CDR3 length is 16 residues. Between the trimmed V and J ends, which lost 0 bases and 2 bases, there was a span of 13 bases. In germline, CDR1 is LGHDT, CDR2 YNNKEL (reference sequence).

This clone was detected a few times. The gene calls are TRBV30 and TRBJ2-6; tentatively, D is TRBD2 (6 bases). The V end was cut by 2 bases, the J end by 0 bases, with 8 bases between. The CDR3 covers 15 residues. Looked up from germline, CDR1 is GTSNPN and CDR2 is SVGIG (reference sequence). The DNA of the CDR3 is TGTGCCTGGAGTTTCGGGGGCTCTGGGGCCAACGTCCTGACTTTC. Translation: CAWSFGGSGANVLTF.

The CDR3 coding sequence is TGTGCCAGCAGCTTAGGACCTAGCGGGAGACTCGAGCAGTACTTC. This sequence encodes CASSLGPSGRLEQYF. J is TRBJ2-7 and V is TRBV7-2, with TRBD2 matching 10 bases. Germline loops: CDR1 SGHTA, CDR2 FQGNSA. CDR3 length: 15 amino acids. The ends lost 1 base at V and 6 bases at J; junction bases unmatched: 6.

This sequence joins TRBV30 and TRBJ2-5, with TRBD1 matching over 12 bases. J lost 3 bases, V lost 0 bases, and 8 bases had no gene match. CDR3 size: 17 residues. Germline V gene data show CDR1 as GTSNPN and CDR2 as SVGIG (reference sequence). The CDR3 DNA reads as TGTGCCTGGAGTGTGGGACAGGGGGCAGGGGGGGAAGAGACCCAGTACTTC. The encoded protein is CAWSVGQGAGGEETQYF.

The V gene is TRBV28, the J gene TRBJ1-2; TRBD1 agrees at 9 bases. CDR3 length: 15 amino acids. V dropped 2 bases and J dropped 2; count of bases not matched to a gene: 3. Germline CDR1 is MDHEN and CDR2 is SYDVKM. CDR3 loop: CASSLATGGNYGYTF. The CDR3 bases are TGTGCCAGCAGTTTAGCGACAGGGGGGAACTATGGCTACACCTTC.

This clone was recorded only once. The chain is built from TRBV2 and TRBJ1-6; D is ambiguous. V was clipped by 3 bases and J by 4 bases, with 7 bases between them. CDR1 and CDR2 from the germline V gene are SNHLY and FYNNEI. CDR3 length: 14 residues. The CDR3 DNA reads TGTGCCAGCAGTGAGGGCTTTTATAATTCACCCCTCCACTTT. Translated: CASSEGFYNSPLHF. The whole variable domain, remainder taken from reference TRBV2 and TRBJ1-6, is EPEVTQTPSHQVTQMGQEVILRCVPISNHLYFYWYRQILGQKVEFLVSFYNNEISEKSEIFDDQFSVERPDGSNFTLKIRSTKLEDSAMYFCASSEGFYNSPLHFGNGTRLTVT.

This clone was seen only once. The chain recombines TRBV5-1 with TRBJ2-4, with 10 bases aligning to TRBD2. J lost 5 bases, V lost 2 bases, and 7 bases had no gene match. Germline-derived CDR1 and CDR2 are SGHRS and YFSETQ. This CDR3 spans 16 amino acids. In nucleotides, the CDR3 is TGCGCCAGCAGCTTACCCGGACTAGCGGCCCAAAACATTCAGTACTTC. Its protein is CASSLPGLAAQNIQYF.

This clone showed up just once. V is TRBV5-4 and J is TRBJ2-3; 8 nucleotides align to TRBD1. The germline gives CDR1 SGHNT, CDR2 YYREEE (reference sequence). Losses at the gene ends were 3 bases for V and 4 bases for J; bases not matched to a gene: 4. The CDR3 totals 14 residues. In DNA, the CDR3 is TGTGCCAGCAGCTCTGGACAGGGACCAGATACGCAGTATTTT. Encoded protein: CASSSGQGPDTQYF.

J is TRBJ2-3 and V is TRBV30; 8 bases fit TRBD1. CDR3 length: 14 residues. With 2 bases clipped from V and 4 bases from J, the junction kept 5 bases outside the gene matches. Germline loops: CDR1 GTSNPN, CDR2 SVGIG (reference sequence). CDR3 DNA sequence: TGTGCCTGGAGTAGGGACAGGAGCGCAGATACGCAGTATTTT. Its translation is CAWSRDRSADTQYF.

This chain connects TRBV27 to TRBJ2-1; 8 nucleotides align to TRBD2. The CDR3 is 16 residues long. V was clipped by 3 bases and J by 0 bases; unmatched bases: 4. Germline loops: CDR1 MNHEY, CDR2 SMNVEV (reference sequence). The CDR3 protein is CASSFLSGSSYNEQFF. As DNA, the CDR3 is TGTGCCAGCAGTTTCCTAAGCGGGAGCTCCTACAATGAGCAGTTCTTC.

V gene TRBV19 combines with J gene TRBJ2-1; TRBD2 might be the D (5 bases). There are 12 residues in the CDR3. Trimming stripped 6 bases from V and 7 bases from J, with 10 bases between. The germline V gene has CDR1 LNHDA and CDR2 SQIVND (reference sequence). This CDR3 is CASSRTLNEQFF. DNA of the CDR3: TGTGCCAGTAGCCGGACTCTTAATGAGCAGTTCTTC.

CDR3 in amino acids: CASSYGGHGQRRRDTQYF. CDR3 DNA sequence: TGTGCCAGCAGTTACGGGGGTCACGGCCAGCGGAGAAGGGATACGCAGTATTTT. The rearrangement uses TRBV7-9 and TRBJ2-3, with TRBD2 as a possible D gene (6 bases). Between the trimmed V and J ends, which lost 6 bases and 6 bases, there was a span of 28 bases. The CDR3 has 18 residues. Looked up from germline, CDR1 is SEHNR and CDR2 is FQNEAQ (reference sequence).

V is TRBV18 and J is TRBJ1-4, with TRBD1 matching over 7 bases. This CDR3 comprises 16 residues. Trimming took 2 bases from V and 3 from J; bases not matched to a gene: 6. Germline lookup yields CDR1 KGHSH and CDR2 LQKENI. CDR3 region: CASSPVQGLANEKLFF. The CDR3 region has the DNA TGTGCCAGCTCACCAGTACAGGGGCTAGCTAATGAAAAACTGTTTTTT.

CDR3 loop: CASSSDPRRATNEKLFF. The CDR3 coding sequence is TGTGCCAGCTCATCGGATCCCAGGCGAGCAACTAATGAAAAACTGTTTTTT. The chain employs TRBV18 and TRBJ1-4; D ambiguous. Germline V lookup: CDR1 KGHSH, CDR2 LQKENI. This CDR3 region has 17 residues. Trimming pared 5 bases from V and 0 bases from J, leaving 16 bases between.

The chain has TRBV27 and TRBJ1-1, with D tentatively TRBD1 (5 bases). Trimming stripped 3 bases from V and 7 bases from J, with 9 bases between. The germline gives CDR1 MNHEY, CDR2 SMNVEV (reference sequence). This CDR3 contains 12 residues. CDR3: CASSFPQGEAFF. CDR3 sequence (DNA): TGTGCCAGCAGTTTCCCCCAGGGTGAAGCTTTCTTT.